The next 2 T cell receptor beta chains were all read from a single sample in a study of blood T cell repertoires in COVID-19. Sequenced by immunoSEQ multiplex PCR; TCRdb stores in-frame clones only, minus some. The profile shows roughly 420,000 clones, more than 75% of them singletons. Sequenced input: PBMCs or T cells enriched from blood (not recorded which). Every receptor here comes from a woman aged 25 to 39 with acute COVID-19.

This clone was counted between two and nine times. The chain joins TRBV15 to TRBJ1-2; TRBD1 matches 9 bases. CDR1 and CDR2 from the germline V gene are LNHNV and YYDKDF (reference sequence). The CDR3 is 18 amino acids. Trimming cost V 3 bases and J 2 bases; bases outside gene matches: 13. CDR3 in amino acids: CATSRDRGKGAANYGYTF. CDR3 nucleotide sequence: TGTGCCACCAGCAGGGACAGGGGAAAGGGGGCCGCCAACTATGGCTACACCTTC.

The chain has TRBV10-1 and TRBJ2-2; 12 nucleotides agree with TRBD1. Germline-derived CDR1 and CDR2 are WNHNN and SYGVQD (reference sequence). This CDR3 region has 14 residues. The V segment lost 11 bases and the J segment 7 bases; nucleotides outside the gene matches: 8. The DNA of the CDR3 is TGCGCCCGAATCCGGGACAGGGGGCTCGGGGAGCTGTTTTTT. This encodes CARIRDRGLGELFF.